These 20 T cell receptor beta chains came from one sample sequenced in a study of regulatory T cells in long-lasting Graves disease. HTBI primers from iRepertoire and Arm-PCR of CDR3 regions yielded the TCR beta libraries. Each CDR3 protein is one row after TCRdb ran MiXCR on the multiplex PCR reads. The sample holds 600,000 to 800,000 distinct CDR3 sequences; about 32% are singletons and the top ten take around 42%. Time point given: persistent/refractory GD, antithyroid drugs over 5 years with positive TRAb. The authors made the TCR library using RNA they extracted from PBMCs. Sequences were derived from peripheral blood mononuclear cells (PBMCs), sampled when the disease was refractory, from a patient treated with antithyroid drugs. The receptors were sampled from a female donor with Graves disease.

The V and J genes are TRBV10-3 and TRBJ1-1; TRBD1 might be the D (6 bases). The CDR3 covers 14 residues. The V end lost 6 bases, the J end lost 3 bases, and 14 bases lay between the germline ends. The germline V gene has CDR1 ENHRY and CDR2 SYGVKD. CDR3 bases: TGTGCCATCAGGAAAGAGGGGGTCCACACTGAAGCTTTCTTT. The encoded protein is CAIRKEGVHTEAFF.

This clonotype has just a few counts. This sequence joins TRBV5-1 and TRBJ2-1, with a weak D call TRBD2 (5 bases). CDR3 length: 13 residues. The V gene's germline CDR1 is SGHRS and CDR2 YFSETQ. V was trimmed by 8 bases and J by 5 bases, leaving 14 bases between them. The CDR3 reads CARPGNSHNEQFF. The CDR3 nucleotides read TGCGCCAGGCCGGGAAATAGCCACAATGAGCAGTTCTTC.

This clonotype was observed at least ten times. The CDR3 reads CASALSTNYGYTF. The CDR3 coding sequence is TGTGCCAGCGCGTTGTCAACCAACTATGGCTACACCTTC. The chain carries TRBV2 and TRBJ1-2, with unresolved D. The CDR3 runs 13 residues. The germline V and J ends were trimmed by 8 bases and 2 bases, with 12 bases remaining between them. Germline V gene sequence: CDR1 SNHLY, CDR2 FYNNEI.

This chain uses TRBV30 with TRBJ2-7, with 10 bases matching TRBD2. CDR1 is GTSNPN and CDR2 is SVGIG in the germline V gene (reference sequence). The V and J ends lost 1 base and 6 bases, in that order; junction bases with no gene match: 6. CDR3 length equals 14 residues. As DNA, the CDR3 is TGTGCCTGGAGTGGTCTAGCGGGAGCCTCCGAGCAGTACTTC. It specifies CAWSGLAGASEQYF.

This clonotype was seen ten or more times. This sequence joins TRBV2 and TRBJ1-2; TRBD1 is a possible D gene (6 bases). The CDR3 covers 14 residues. V was trimmed by 5 bases and J by 4 bases, leaving 14 bases between them. Germline V gene lookup returns CDR1 SNHLY and CDR2 FYNNEI. CDR3 region: CASSSRTATYGYTF. The CDR3 bases are TGTGCCAGCAGTTCCAGGACAGCCACCTATGGCTACACCTTC.

J is TRBJ2-7 and V is TRBV18; TRBD1 aligns across 10 bases. Trimming removed 4 bases from V and 3 bases from J; junction bases left unmatched: 6. Germline CDR1 and CDR2: KGHSH and LQKENI. This CDR3 is built from 15 residues. The CDR3 DNA reads TGTGCCAGCTCACAGAAGACAGGGGGCTTCTACGAGCAGTACTTC. Translation: CASSQKTGGFYEQYF.

This clonotype has a single count. The J gene is TRBJ1-2, the V gene TRBV7-2; 7 positions match TRBD1. Germline loops: CDR1 SGHTA, CDR2 FQGNSA. This CDR3 has 15 residues. J lost 4 bases, V lost 5 bases, and 10 bases had no gene match. The CDR3: CASSREGQFRYGYTF. In DNA, the CDR3 is TGTGCCAGCAGCAGGGAGGGACAGTTTCGCTATGGCTACACCTTC.

This clonotype was seen a handful of times. The rearrangement links TRBV6-1 to TRBJ1-6; perhaps TRBD1 as D (5 bases). In germline, CDR1 is MNHNS, CDR2 SASEGT. This CDR3 has 14 amino acids. Trimming took off 1 base at V and 12 bases at J, with 13 bases between the two ends. The CDR3 DNA reads as TGTGCCAGCAGTGAAGGGGGGAACTTCAGACCCCTCCACTTT. Translating gives CASSEGGNFRPLHF.

Remarks on this clonotype: A much larger clone differs by one base, so this may be a read error. This chain links TRBV6-5 with TRBJ2-7; D is perhaps TRBD2 (6 bases). V was shortened by 0 bases and J by 2 bases, with 20 bases between the two germline ends. This CDR3 region has 18 residues. Germline-derived CDR1 and CDR2 are MNHEY and SVGAGI. For the CDR3, the DNA is TGTGCCAGCAGTTACTCTCGCGGGACTGGCGGATCCACCTACGAGCAGTACTTC. It translates to CASSYSRGTGGSTYEQYF.

Ten or more counts support this clonotype. This chain joins TRBV28 and TRBJ1-1; possible D gene TRBD1, 5 bases. This CDR3 region has 13 residues. Germline values: CDR1 MDHEN, CDR2 SYDVKM. V was trimmed by 6 bases and J by 8 bases, leaving 16 bases between them. In DNA, the CDR3 is TGTGCCAGCAGGGGGATCGTCAGGGAGGAAGCTTTCTTT. Its protein is CASRGIVREEAFF.

This clonotype came up many times. The chain uses TRBV12-3 or TRBV12-4 and TRBJ1-1; D possibly corresponds to TRBD1 (5 bases). V gave up 7 bases and J gave up 0 bases, with 12 bases separating them. The CDR3 spans 14 residues. CDR3: CASNGTPMNTEAFF. The DNA of the CDR3 is TGTGCCAGCAATGGGACGCCCATGAACACTGAAGCTTTCTTT.

V gene TRBV19 combines with J gene TRBJ2-5; D is perhaps TRBD1 (6 bases). This CDR3 contains 13 residues. V dropped 6 bases and J dropped 1 base, with 9 bases sitting between them. The V gene's germline CDR1 is LNHDA and CDR2 SQIVND (reference sequence). CDR3 amino acids: CASSTGSQETQYF. CDR3 DNA sequence: TGTGCCAGTAGCACAGGGAGCCAAGAGACCCAGTACTTC.

Many counts were recorded for this clonotype. This sequence joins TRBV6-1 and TRBJ1-2, with a tentative D call TRBD1 (5 bases). In germline, CDR1 is MNHNS, CDR2 SASEGT. CDR3 length: 14 amino acids. V was cut by 5 bases and J by 7 bases, with 17 bases left in between. In DNA form, the CDR3 reads TGTGCCAGCAGTCCCTCCGGGACGCCGTCTGGCTACACCTTC. It is translated as CASSPSGTPSGYTF.

This clonotype has a handful of counts. J is TRBJ2-7 and V is TRBV15; D unclear. The V gene lost 0 bases and the J gene lost 3 bases, with 6 bases spanning the gap. Germline lookup yields CDR1 LNHNV and CDR2 YYDKDF (reference sequence). The CDR3 length is 13 residues. The CDR3 sequence: CATSRDVGYEQYF. The CDR3 DNA sequence: TGTGCCACCAGCAGAGATGTCGGCTACGAGCAGTACTTC.

This clonotype has ten or more counts. The chain carries TRBV28 and TRBJ1-2; no firm D call. The CDR3 is 13 amino acids. Trimming left V 1 base short and J 8 bases short, with 11 bases between. From germline, CDR1 is MDHEN and CDR2 SYDVKM. CDR3 DNA sequence: TGTGCCAGCAGTTTATCACCCCCGGGGGGCTACACCTTC. This translates into CASSLSPPGGYTF.

This clonotype was observed once. This chain links TRBV7-2 with TRBJ1-2; D not resolved. V dropped 0 bases and J dropped 6 bases, with 17 bases sitting between them. The CDR3 extends over 16 amino acids. Germline CDR1 SGHTA, CDR2 FQGNSA. In DNA form, the CDR3 reads TGTGCCAGCAGCTTAGCGACTAAAGGGATGAGGCATGGCTACACCTTC. Amino acid sequence: CASSLATKGMRHGYTF.

There are many counts of this clonotype. The chain is built from TRBV7-6 and TRBJ1-1; D unresolved. Trimming pared 1 base from V and 1 base from J, leaving 7 bases between. The CDR3 is 14 amino acids. Germline-derived CDR1 and CDR2 are SGHVS and FNYEAQ. This CDR3 reads CASSLGAANTEAFF. For the CDR3, the DNA is TGTGCCAGCAGCTTAGGGGCAGCGAACACTGAAGCTTTCTTT.

The chain has TRBV2 and TRBJ2-2; 7 nucleotides agree with TRBD2. V gave up 0 bases and J gave up 5 bases; unmatched junction bases: 6. The CDR3 totals 16 residues. Germline CDR1 is SNHLY and CDR2 is FYNNEI. DNA for the CDR3: TGTGCCAGCAGTGAAGCCAGCGGGATTGCTACCGGGGAGCTGTTTTTT. Translating gives CASSEASGIATGELFF.

This clonotype came up a few times. The rearrangement links TRBV6-2 or TRBV6-3 to TRBJ1-6; 7 bases map to TRBD1. The V gene's germline CDR1 is MNHEY and CDR2 SVGEGT. V shed 5 bases and J 5 bases; nucleotides not matched to a gene: 6. There are 15 residues in the CDR3. CDR3 in DNA: TGTGCCAGCAGTGAATTCGGACAGGATAATTCACCCCTCCACTTT. It yields the protein CASSEFGQDNSPLHF.

This clonotype appeared a few times. V and J are TRBV5-1 and TRBJ2-2, with D perhaps TRBD2 (6 bases). CDR1 is SGHRS and CDR2 is YFSETQ in the germline V gene. With 2 bases removed from V and 7 bases from J, the gap between germline ends came to 12 bases. The CDR3 runs to 14 residues. CDR3 DNA: TGCGCCAGCAGCTTATCGGGAGTGTACGGGGAGCTGTTTTTT. As protein: CASSLSGVYGELFF.